This is a list of T cell receptor beta chains from one sample in a study of OX40 agonist ivuxolimab in advanced cancers. Generated by immunoSEQ multiplex PCR, the TCRdb table keeps only in-frame clones and is missing some. The sample contains about 100,000 clones, nearly 90% of which appear only once. Sequencing was performed on CD4+ or CD8+ T cells sorted from blood, taken in a trial of the OX40 agonist ivuxolimab. These receptors were obtained from an adult with an advanced solid tumor such as melanoma, head and neck, liver or kidney cancer. CDR3s include the opening cysteine and the closing phenylalanine or tryptophan. A D gene is named only where the DNA matches it firmly.

CDR3aa: CASTTGQGPSPLHF; v_gene: TRBV6-6; len: 14; d_gene: TRBD1
CDR3aa: CASSGLAGEGDTQYF; v_gene: TRBV10-1; len: 15; d_gene: TRBD2
CDR3aa: CASSGNLIANYGYTF; v_gene: TRBV9; len: 15; d_gene: -
CDR3aa: CASRTGARTGELFF; v_gene: TRBV6-1; len: 14; d_gene: TRBD1
CDR3aa: CASRSTVTNEKLFF; v_gene: TRBV5-1; len: 14; d_gene: -
CDR3aa: CASSYRGLMNTEAFF; v_gene: TRBV6-5; len: 15; d_gene: -
CDR3aa: CASRTGNQPQHF; v_gene: TRBV6-1; len: 12; d_gene: -
CDR3aa: CASSAVRQGKSYEQYF; v_gene: TRBV6-1; len: 16; d_gene: -
CDR3aa: CASSLVPGQGYGYTF; v_gene: TRBV5-6; len: 15; d_gene: TRBD1
CDR3aa: CASSLGQASNTGELFF; v_gene: TRBV5-1; len: 16; d_gene: -
CDR3aa: CASSFVELFSSYEQYF; v_gene: TRBV7-9; len: 16; d_gene: -
CDR3aa: CASRLAGGTDTQYF; v_gene: TRBV5-6; len: 14; d_gene: TRBD2
CDR3aa: CASSPPNQPQHF; v_gene: TRBV18; len: 12; d_gene: -
CDR3aa: CASSLLGGAQYF; v_gene: TRBV7-6; len: 12; d_gene: TRBD2
CDR3aa: CASSPAGGVEQFF; v_gene: TRBV4-1; len: 13; d_gene: TRBD1
CDR3aa: CASSDPSTDTQYF; v_gene: TRBV2; len: 13; d_gene: -
CDR3aa: CSVAYLGGDEQYF; v_gene: TRBV29-1; len: 13; d_gene: -
CDR3aa: CASSPRGTSGGTNEQFF; v_gene: TRBV11-2; len: 17; d_gene: TRBD2
CDR3aa: CASSLGRGTGELFF; v_gene: TRBV7-2; len: 14; d_gene: -
CDR3aa: CASRARPPNEQFF; v_gene: TRBV6-1; len: 13; d_gene: -
CDR3aa: CASSLGRGATSYEQYF; v_gene: TRBV27; len: 16; d_gene: -
CDR3aa: CASSLRTADNEQFF; v_gene: TRBV5-1; len: 14; d_gene: -
CDR3aa: CASSLDPGQSNEKLFF; v_gene: TRBV5-1; len: 16; d_gene: -
CDR3aa: CASSELAGNYEQYF; v_gene: TRBV28; len: 14; d_gene: TRBD2
CDR3aa: CSVEISGQLEQYF; v_gene: TRBV29-1; len: 13; d_gene: -
CDR3aa: CAWSAGLVGFIDTQYF; v_gene: TRBV30; len: 16; d_gene: TRBD2
CDR3aa: CASSPNWSGFNNEQFF; v_gene: TRBV5-1; len: 16; d_gene: -
CDR3aa: CASSITSLNTEAFF; v_gene: TRBV19; len: 14; d_gene: -
CDR3aa: CASSLGRGRETQYF; v_gene: TRBV6-5; len: 14; d_gene: -
CDR3aa: CASSLLAERVYGYTF; v_gene: TRBV28; len: 15; d_gene: -
CDR3aa: CASSPAWVGGVSTDTQYF; v_gene: TRBV4-2; len: 18; d_gene: -